These 5 T cell receptor beta chains were sequenced from one sample in a study of CXCR3-negative and CXCR3-positive naive CD8 T cells. The authors prepared UMI-labeled TRB cDNA libraries by 5' RACE. From the 5' RACE reads, TCRdb lists one entry per CDR3 protein and no DNA. Across roughly 48,000 distinct CDR3 sequences, the top ten clones capture over 12% of the sample. Sequencing was carried out using memory CD8+ T cells from blood. These receptors were collected from a human donor in good health. Some clones in this sample may be carry-over from other donors' samples.

This sequence joins TRBV7-9 and TRBJ2-5; no DNA is available, so the TRBD1 call from TCRdb remains unchecked. This CDR3 region has 16 residues. Germline V gene lookup returns CDR1 SEHNR and CDR2 FQNEAQ (reference sequence). The chain's CDR3 is CASSLALDRAKETQYF.

The chain joins TRBV9 to TRBJ1-1; TCRdb reports TRBD1, a call that lacks DNA to check it against. Germline assignment: CDR1 SGDLS and CDR2 YYNGEE. CDR3 length: 15 amino acids. The CDR3: CASSVAHREATEAFF.

The chain is built from TRBV3-1 and TRBJ2-5. This CDR3 spans 14 amino acids. Germline CDR1 is LGHDT and CDR2 is YNNKEL (reference sequence). This CDR3 is CASSQKQIQETQYF.

The V and J genes are TRBV12-3 or TRBV12-4 and TRBJ2-1; TCRdb selects TRBD1, and the lack of DNA leaves this call unchecked. CDR3 size: 14 residues. CDR3 region: CASSFRRGDNEQFF.

The V gene is TRBV20-1, the J gene TRBJ2-1; TCRdb selects TRBD2, and the lack of DNA leaves this call unchecked. Germline V gives CDR1 DFQATT, CDR2 SNEGSKA (reference sequence). The CDR3 is made up of 15 amino acids. The CDR3 here is CSALAALSEYNEQFF.